Shown below are 19 T cell receptor beta chains from a single sample sequenced in a study of radiotherapy plus CTLA-4 blockade in lung cancer (dated by TCRdb to the late 2010s). Receptor amplification or capture employed the immunoSEQ multiplex PCR assay. The table was pulled from immuneACCESS by TCRdb, which kept in-frame rearrangements only. Such tables lose some clones; where checked, under half of the loss comes from unresolved V genes, and the rest has no known cause. This sample lists some 80,000 clones; approximately 80% were detected once. Approximately 0.79% of the sample is taken by the ten largest. The sample here was peripheral blood, taken from a patient treated with radiotherapy plus ipilimumab. The receptors originated from a human donor with non-small cell lung cancer who had stable disease on radiotherapy plus ipilimumab.

The rearrangement links TRBV5-1 to TRBJ2-1; perhaps TRBD2 as D (6 bases). The CDR3 has 15 amino acids. Trimming took off 0 bases at V and 7 bases at J, with 14 bases between the two ends. The germline V gene has CDR1 SGHRS and CDR2 YFSETQ. The CDR3 DNA reads as TGCGCCAGCAGCTTGGATAGCGGAGGTAGTAATGAGCAGTTCTTC. Residues: CASSLDSGGSNEQFF. Full variable domain (outside the CDR3, taken from reference TRBV5-1 and TRBJ2-1): KAGVTQTPRYLIKTRGQQVTLSCSPISGHRSVSWYQQTPGQGLQFLFEYFSETQRNKGNFPGRFSGRQFSNSRSEMNVSTLELGDSALYLCASSLDSGGSNEQFFGPGTRLTVL.

The chain carries TRBV5-5 and TRBJ2-7; a weak D match, TRBD1 (6 bases). The CDR3 is 14 amino acids. Germline assignment: CDR1 SGHKS and CDR2 YYEKEE (reference sequence). V was clipped by 2 bases and J by 0 bases, with 9 bases between them. CDR3 in amino acids: CASSLTGSSYEQYF. CDR3 DNA sequence: TGTGCCAGCAGCTTAACAGGGAGCTCCTACGAGCAGTACTTC.

The CDR3 DNA reads as TGTGCCAGCAGTTTACGGTCAGGGCGAAGGGACGAGCAGTACTTC. Its translation is CASSLRSGRRDEQYF. This chain uses TRBV27 with TRBJ2-7; D is possibly TRBD1 (5 bases). The V end was cut by 2 bases, the J end by 5 bases, with 16 bases between. In germline, CDR1 is MNHEY, CDR2 SMNVEV (reference sequence). The CDR3 consists of 15 residues.

The V gene is TRBV27, the J gene TRBJ2-5, with D unclear. Trimming shortened V by 5 bases and J by 2 bases, and 15 bases separated the two germline ends. Per the germline V gene, CDR1 is MNHEY and CDR2 is SMNVEV (reference sequence). The length of the CDR3 is 15 residues. The CDR3: CASSPWRIQQETQYF. The CDR3 coding sequence is TGTGCCAGCAGTCCCTGGCGGATACAACAAGAGACCCAGTACTTC.

CDR3 residues: CASSESAGYGSYNSPLHF. The CDR3 DNA sequence: TGTGCCAGCAGTGAATCGGCAGGGTACGGTTCCTATAATTCACCCCTCCACTTT. This chain links TRBV6-1 with TRBJ1-6, with D possibly TRBD1 on 5 matching bases. The CDR3 is made up of 18 amino acids. CDR1 and CDR2 from the germline V gene are MNHNS and SASEGT. V shed 2 bases and J shed 1 base, with 15 bases lying between them.

This chain links TRBV9 with TRBJ2-1; 12 nucleotides agree with TRBD2. The CDR3 contains 14 residues. Germline loops: CDR1 SGDLS, CDR2 YYNGEE. V was pared by 1 base and J by 7 bases, with 0 bases of the junction left unmatched. CDR3 sequence reads: CASSVTSGGNEQFF. The CDR3 DNA sequence: TGTGCCAGCAGCGTAACTAGCGGGGGGAATGAGCAGTTCTTC.

J is TRBJ2-5 and V is TRBV7-2, with a tentative D call TRBD1 (6 bases). V dropped 6 bases and J dropped 0 bases, with 8 bases sitting between them. The CDR3 covers 13 residues. Germline CDR1 reads SGHTA; CDR2 reads FQGNSA. The CDR3 region is CASSRGYQETQYF. CDR3 DNA sequence: TGTGCCAGCAGTAGGGGGTACCAAGAGACCCAGTACTTC. Filled out from reference TRBV7-2 and TRBJ2-5, the complete variable domain reads GAGVSQSPSNKVTEKGKDVELRCDPISGHTALYWYRQSLGQGLEFLIYFQGNSAPDKSGLPSDRFSAERTGGSVSTLTIQRTQQEDSAVYLCASSRGYQETQYFGPGTRLLVL.

V is TRBV9 and J is TRBJ2-3; 13 positions match TRBD2. The V segment lost 3 bases and the J segment 4 bases; nucleotides outside the gene matches: 8. This CDR3 comprises 17 residues. In germline, CDR1 is SGDLS, CDR2 YYNGEE. The CDR3 is CASSAQTSGGWADTQYF. CDR3 DNA: TGTGCCAGCAGCGCCCAGACTAGCGGGGGGTGGGCAGATACGCAGTATTTT.

CDR3 region: CASSLFFPTGGAETQYF. In DNA, the CDR3 is TGTGCCAGCAGCTTGTTCTTCCCGACAGGCGGTGCGGAGACCCAGTACTTC. V and J are TRBV5-4 and TRBJ2-5; D might be TRBD1 (6 bases). The V and J ends lost 1 base and 5 bases respectively, with 21 bases between them. Germline CDR1 reads SGHNT; CDR2 reads YYREEE (reference sequence). This CDR3 contains 17 residues.

The chain recombines TRBV5-6 with TRBJ2-7, with TRBD1 matching over 9 bases. Germline CDR1 SGHDT, CDR2 YYEEEE. The CDR3 totals 13 residues. Unmatched junction bases numbered 5, after V lost 7 bases and J lost 3 bases. CDR3 in amino acids: CASYRGQGYEQYF. CDR3 nucleotide sequence: TGTGCCAGCTATCGGGGACAGGGCTACGAGCAGTACTTC.

This chain uses TRBV14 with TRBJ2-1; 8 nucleotides match TRBD2. Losses at the gene ends were 3 bases for V and 2 bases for J; bases not matched to a gene: 3. CDR1 and CDR2 from the germline V gene are SGHDN and FVKESK. This CDR3 region has 15 residues. CDR3 sequence reads: CASSHRGGTYNEQFF. In DNA, the CDR3 is TGTGCCAGCAGCCACCGGGGGGGCACCTACAATGAGCAGTTCTTC.

This chain links TRBV5-1 with TRBJ1-1; D is perhaps TRBD1 (5 bases). CDR3 length equals 14 residues. CDR1 and CDR2 (germline): SGHRS, YFSETQ. Trimming removed 2 bases from V and 1 base from J, with 9 bases in between. The chain's CDR3 is CASSLEGANTEAFF. DNA for the CDR3: TGCGCCAGCAGCTTAGAAGGGGCGAACACTGAAGCTTTCTTT.

The gene calls are TRBV6-1 and TRBJ2-7; no firm D call. V lost 7 bases and J lost 3, with 19 bases in between. The germline CDR1 and CDR2 sequences are MNHNS and SASEGT. This CDR3 comprises 15 residues. CDR3 loop: CASNPAGGSGYEQYF. CDR3 DNA: TGTGCCAGCAACCCGGCTGGCGGCTCAGGCTACGAGCAGTACTTC.

J is TRBJ1-5 and V is TRBV16; D remains ambiguous. The CDR3 is 15 residues long. Germline V gives CDR1 KGHSY, CDR2 FQNENV. The V end lost 0 bases, the J end lost 3 bases, and 9 bases lay between the germline ends. The CDR3 loop reads CASSQSTEPNQPQHF. The CDR3 DNA is TGTGCCAGCAGCCAATCCACAGAACCCAATCAGCCCCAGCATTTT.

The chain recombines TRBV30 with TRBJ2-7; 7 bases fit TRBD1. The CDR3 totals 14 residues. J was trimmed by 2 bases and V by 2 bases; bases with no gene match: 6. Per the germline V gene, CDR1 is GTSNPN and CDR2 is SVGIG (reference sequence). The CDR3 sequence: CAWSSTGMTYEQYF. CDR3 nucleotide sequence: TGTGCCTGGAGTTCGACAGGGATGACCTACGAGCAGTACTTC. The complete variable domain, with remaining parts taken from reference TRBV30 and TRBJ2-7, reads SQTIHQWPATLVQPVGSPLSLECTVEGTSNPNLYWYRQAAGRGLQLLFYSVGIGQISSEVPQNLSASRPQDRQFILSSKKLLLSDSGFYLCAWSSTGMTYEQYFGPGTRLTVT.

J is TRBJ2-2 and V is TRBV30; no clear D gene. Germline CDR1 reads GTSNPN; CDR2 reads SVGIG (reference sequence). The germline V and J ends were trimmed by 0 bases and 3 bases, with 2 bases remaining between them. The CDR3 is 12 residues long. The chain's CDR3 is CAWSVYTGELFF. Here the CDR3 DNA reads TGTGCCTGGAGTGTGTACACCGGGGAGCTGTTTTTT.

The chain couples TRBV18 to TRBJ2-3; D unresolved. Germline CDR1 is KGHSH and CDR2 is LQKENI. CDR3 length: 13 residues. V lost 3 bases and J lost 0, with 4 bases in between. CDR3 DNA: TGTGCCAGCTCACCCGTGAGCACAGATACGCAGTATTTT. As protein: CASSPVSTDTQYF. Using reference TRBV18 and TRBJ2-3 for the parts outside the CDR3, the full variable domain is NAGVMQNPRHLVRRRGQEARLRCSPMKGHSHVYWYRQLPEEGLKFMVYLQKENIIDESGMPKERFSAEFPKEGPSILRIQQVVRGDSAAYFCASSPVSTDTQYFGPGTRLTVL.

V is TRBV10-3 and J is TRBJ1-1; D not resolved. Trimming cost V 2 bases and J 6 bases, with 7 bases left between them. Germline values: CDR1 ENHRY, CDR2 SYGVKD. The CDR3 sequence is 12 residues long. CDR3 bases: TGTGCCATCAGTGAGCCTGGATCTGAAGCTTTCTTT. Its protein product is CAISEPGSEAFF.

This clone was observed a single time. DNA of the CDR3: TGCGCCAGCAGCTTGAGGACTAGCGGATTAGATACGCAGTATTTT. Translation gives CASSLRTSGLDTQYF. The V call is TRBV5-1, the J call TRBJ2-3; 10 nucleotides align to TRBD2. V trimming: 1 base; J trimming: 5 bases; junction bases outside the gene matches: 4. Germline assignment: CDR1 SGHRS and CDR2 YFSETQ. The CDR3 has 15 amino acids.